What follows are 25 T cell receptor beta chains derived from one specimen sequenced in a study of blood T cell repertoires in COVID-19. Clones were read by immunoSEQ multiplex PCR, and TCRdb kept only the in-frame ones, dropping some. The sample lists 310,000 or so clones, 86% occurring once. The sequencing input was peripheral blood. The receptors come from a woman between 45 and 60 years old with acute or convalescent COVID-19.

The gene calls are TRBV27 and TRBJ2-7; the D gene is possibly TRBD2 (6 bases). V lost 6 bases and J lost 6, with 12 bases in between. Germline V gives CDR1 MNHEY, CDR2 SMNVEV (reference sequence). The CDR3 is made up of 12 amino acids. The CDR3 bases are TGTGCCAGCAGCCAACTAGCCGGCGAGCAGTACTTC. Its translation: CASSQLAGEQYF.

CDR3 sequence reads: CASSTGRYNEQFF. CDR3 nucleotides: TGTGCCAGCAGCACGGGTCGGTACAATGAGCAGTTCTTC. The chain couples TRBV5-6 to TRBJ2-1; D remains ambiguous. This CDR3 is 13 amino acids long. From germline, CDR1 is SGHDT and CDR2 YYEEEE. With 4 bases removed from V and 4 bases from J, the gap between germline ends came to 9 bases.

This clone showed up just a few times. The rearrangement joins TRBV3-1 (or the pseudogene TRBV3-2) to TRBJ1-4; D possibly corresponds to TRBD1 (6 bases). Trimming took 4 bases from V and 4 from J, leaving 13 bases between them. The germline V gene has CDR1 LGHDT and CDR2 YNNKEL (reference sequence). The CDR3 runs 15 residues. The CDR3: CASSPPTGSNEKLFF. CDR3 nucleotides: TGTGCCAGCAGCCCTCCCACAGGGAGTAATGAAAAACTGTTTTTT.

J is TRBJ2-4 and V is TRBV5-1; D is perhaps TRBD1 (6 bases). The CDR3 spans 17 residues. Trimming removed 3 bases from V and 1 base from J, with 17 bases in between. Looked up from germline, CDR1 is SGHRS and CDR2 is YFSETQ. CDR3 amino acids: CASSYVKGVEAKNIQYF. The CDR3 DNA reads TGCGCCAGCAGCTATGTGAAGGGGGTTGAGGCCAAAAACATTCAGTACTTC.

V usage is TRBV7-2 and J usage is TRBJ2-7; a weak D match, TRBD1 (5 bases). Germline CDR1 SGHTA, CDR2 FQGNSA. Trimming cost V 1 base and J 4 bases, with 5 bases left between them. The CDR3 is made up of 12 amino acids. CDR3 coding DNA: TGTGCCAGCAGCTTAGGACAGTACGAGCAGTACTTC. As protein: CASSLGQYEQYF.

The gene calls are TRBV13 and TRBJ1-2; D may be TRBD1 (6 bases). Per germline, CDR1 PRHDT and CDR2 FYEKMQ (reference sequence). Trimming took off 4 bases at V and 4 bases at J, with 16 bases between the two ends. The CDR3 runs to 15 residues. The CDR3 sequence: CASSSIKQGAYGYTF. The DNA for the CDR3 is TGTGCCAGCAGCTCAATAAAACAGGGCGCCTATGGCTACACCTTC.

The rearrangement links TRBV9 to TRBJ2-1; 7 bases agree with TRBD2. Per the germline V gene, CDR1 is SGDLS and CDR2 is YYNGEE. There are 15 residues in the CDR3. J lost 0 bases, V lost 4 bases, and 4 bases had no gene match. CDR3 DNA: TGTGCCAGCAGCTCACAGCGGGGCTCCTACAATGAGCAGTTCTTC. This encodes CASSSQRGSYNEQFF.

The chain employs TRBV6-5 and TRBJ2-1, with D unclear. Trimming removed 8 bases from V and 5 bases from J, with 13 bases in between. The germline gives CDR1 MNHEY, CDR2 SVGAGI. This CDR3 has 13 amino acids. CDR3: CASLVFMDNEQFF. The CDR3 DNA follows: TGTGCCAGCCTAGTTTTTATGGACAATGAGCAGTTCTTC.

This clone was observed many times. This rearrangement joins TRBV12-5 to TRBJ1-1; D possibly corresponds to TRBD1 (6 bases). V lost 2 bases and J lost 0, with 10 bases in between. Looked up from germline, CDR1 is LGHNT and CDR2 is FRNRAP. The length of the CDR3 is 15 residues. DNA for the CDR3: TGTGCTAGTGGTTTGCACAGGGACCTGAACACTGAAGCTTTCTTT. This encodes CASGLHRDLNTEAFF.

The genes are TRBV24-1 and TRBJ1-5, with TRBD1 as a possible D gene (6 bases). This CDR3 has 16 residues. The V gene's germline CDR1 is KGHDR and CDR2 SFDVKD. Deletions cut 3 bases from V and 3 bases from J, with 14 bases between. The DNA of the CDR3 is TGTGCCACCAGTGATACAGCACAGGGCGACAATCAGCCCCAGCATTTT. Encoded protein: CATSDTAQGDNQPQHF.

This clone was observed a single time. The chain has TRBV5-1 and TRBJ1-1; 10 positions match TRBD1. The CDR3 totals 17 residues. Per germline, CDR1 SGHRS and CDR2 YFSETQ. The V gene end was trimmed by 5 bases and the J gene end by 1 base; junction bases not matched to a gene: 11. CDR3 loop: CASRTGTGVTKNTEAFF. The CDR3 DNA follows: TGCGCCAGCAGGACCGGGACAGGGGTGACCAAGAACACTGAAGCTTTCTTT.

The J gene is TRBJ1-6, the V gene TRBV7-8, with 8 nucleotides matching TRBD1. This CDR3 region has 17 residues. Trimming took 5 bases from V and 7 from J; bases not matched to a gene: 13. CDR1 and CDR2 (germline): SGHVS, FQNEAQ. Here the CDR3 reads CASSRRTGNAGNSPLHF. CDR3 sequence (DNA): TGTGCCAGCAGCCGCAGGACAGGGAACGCTGGGAATTCACCCCTCCACTTT.

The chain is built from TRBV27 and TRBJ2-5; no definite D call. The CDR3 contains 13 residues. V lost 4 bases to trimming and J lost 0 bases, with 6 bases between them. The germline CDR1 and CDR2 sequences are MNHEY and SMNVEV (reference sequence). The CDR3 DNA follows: TGTGCCAGCAGTTCTACGTACCAAGAGACCCAGTACTTC. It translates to CASSSTYQETQYF.

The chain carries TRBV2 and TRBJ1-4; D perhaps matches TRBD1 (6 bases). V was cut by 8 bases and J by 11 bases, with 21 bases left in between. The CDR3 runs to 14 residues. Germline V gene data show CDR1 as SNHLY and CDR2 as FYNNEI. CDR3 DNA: TGTGCCAGCGGACAGTCTGCTCGCCCCGGCAAACTGTTTTTT. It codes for CASGQSARPGKLFF.

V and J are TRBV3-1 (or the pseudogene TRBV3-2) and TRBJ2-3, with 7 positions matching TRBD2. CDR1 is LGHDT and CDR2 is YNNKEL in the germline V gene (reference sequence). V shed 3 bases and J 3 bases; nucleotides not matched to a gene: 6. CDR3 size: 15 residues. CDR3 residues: CASSQNLAGTDTQYF. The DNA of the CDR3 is TGTGCCAGCAGCCAGAACTTAGCGGGTACAGATACGCAGTATTTT.

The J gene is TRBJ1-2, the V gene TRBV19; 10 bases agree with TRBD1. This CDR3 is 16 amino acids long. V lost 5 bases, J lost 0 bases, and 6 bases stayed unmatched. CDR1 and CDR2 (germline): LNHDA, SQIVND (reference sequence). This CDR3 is CASSSSGTGANYGYTF. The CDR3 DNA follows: TGTGCCAGTAGTTCCTCCGGGACAGGGGCTAACTATGGCTACACCTTC. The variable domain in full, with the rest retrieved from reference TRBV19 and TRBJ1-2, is DGGITQSPKYLFRKEGQNVTLSCEQNLNHDAMYWYRQDPGQGLRLIYYSQIVNDFQKGDIAEGYSVSREKKESFPLTVTSAQKNPTAFYLCASSSSGTGANYGYTFGSGTRLTVV.

As DNA, the CDR3 is TGTGCCAGCAGCAATGGGGGGGACCTAGCGGGAGGGGCTTACAATGAGCAGTTCTTC. Protein: CASSNGGDLAGGAYNEQFF. J is TRBJ2-1 and V is TRBV21-1; the DNA was not compared with TRBD2, the D call given in the table. TRBV21-1 is listed as a pseudogene. This CDR3 region has 19 residues.

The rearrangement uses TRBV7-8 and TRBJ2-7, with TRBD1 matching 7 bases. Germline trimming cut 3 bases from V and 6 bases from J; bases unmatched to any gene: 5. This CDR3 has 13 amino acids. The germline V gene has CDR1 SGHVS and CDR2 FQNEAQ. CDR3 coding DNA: TGTGCCAGCAGCTTCGACAGGGCGGCCGAGCAGTACTTC. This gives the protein CASSFDRAAEQYF.

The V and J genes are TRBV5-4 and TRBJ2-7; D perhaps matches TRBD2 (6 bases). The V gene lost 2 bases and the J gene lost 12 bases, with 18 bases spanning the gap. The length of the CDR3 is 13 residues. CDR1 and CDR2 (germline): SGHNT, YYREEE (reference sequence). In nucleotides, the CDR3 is TGTGCCAGCAGCTTAGGCTCGGCGGGACCCTTGTACTTC. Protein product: CASSLGSAGPLYF. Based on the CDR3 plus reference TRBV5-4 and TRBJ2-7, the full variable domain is ETGVTQSPTHLIKTRGQQVTLRCSSQSGHNTVSWYQQALGQGPQFIFQYYREEENGRGNFPPRFSGLQFPNYSSELNVNALELDDSALYLCASSLGSAGPLYFGPGTRLTVT.

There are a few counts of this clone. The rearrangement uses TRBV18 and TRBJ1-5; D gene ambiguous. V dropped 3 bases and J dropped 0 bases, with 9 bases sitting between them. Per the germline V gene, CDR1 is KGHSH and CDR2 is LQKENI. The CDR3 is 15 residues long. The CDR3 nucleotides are TGTGCCAGCTCACCGGCAGATTATAGCAATCAGCCCCAGCATTTT. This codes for CASSPADYSNQPQHF.

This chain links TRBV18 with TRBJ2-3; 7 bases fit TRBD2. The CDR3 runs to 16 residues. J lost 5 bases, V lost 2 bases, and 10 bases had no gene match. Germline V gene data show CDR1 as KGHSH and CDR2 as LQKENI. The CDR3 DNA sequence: TGTGCCAGCTCACCAGATAAGTTCGGCGGGAGAGATACGCAGTATTTT. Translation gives CASSPDKFGGRDTQYF.

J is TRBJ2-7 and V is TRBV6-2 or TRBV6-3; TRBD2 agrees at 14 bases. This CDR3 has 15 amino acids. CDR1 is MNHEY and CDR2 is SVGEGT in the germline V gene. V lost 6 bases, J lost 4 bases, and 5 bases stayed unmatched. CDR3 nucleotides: TGTGCCAGCAGCCTCGGACTAGCGGGAGGTTACGAGCAGTACTTC. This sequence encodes CASSLGLAGGYEQYF.

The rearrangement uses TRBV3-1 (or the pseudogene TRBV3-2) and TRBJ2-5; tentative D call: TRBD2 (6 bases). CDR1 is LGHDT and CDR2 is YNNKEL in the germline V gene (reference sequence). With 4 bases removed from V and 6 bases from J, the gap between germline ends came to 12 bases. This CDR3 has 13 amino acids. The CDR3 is CASSPLRGKTQYF. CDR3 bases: TGTGCCAGCAGCCCCTTGCGGGGTAAGACCCAGTACTTC.

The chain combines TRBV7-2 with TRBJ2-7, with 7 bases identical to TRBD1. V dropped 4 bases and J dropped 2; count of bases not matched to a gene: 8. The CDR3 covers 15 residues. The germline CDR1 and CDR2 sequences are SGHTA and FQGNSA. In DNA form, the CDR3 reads TGTGCCAGCAGCTCCAATCAGGGGGTTCCCTACGAGCAGTACTTC. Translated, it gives CASSSNQGVPYEQYF.

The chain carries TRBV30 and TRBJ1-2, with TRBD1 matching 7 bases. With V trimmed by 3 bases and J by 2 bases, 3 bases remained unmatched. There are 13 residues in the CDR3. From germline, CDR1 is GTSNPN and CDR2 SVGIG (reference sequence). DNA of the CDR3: TGTGCCTGGAGGGAACAGGGGAACTATGGCTACACCTTC. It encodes CAWREQGNYGYTF.